These T cell receptor beta chains were read from a single sample in a study of graft-versus-host responses after intestinal transplantation. Clones were sequenced by immunoSEQ multiplex PCR, and TCRdb holds only the in-frame ones, with some missing. The table has some 46,000 clones, approximately 95% seen once; the top ten hold 5.5% to 6%. The sequencing used PBMCs, collected around 800 days after a first intestinal transplant, on the day of a second. The source is a human patient who received an intestinal transplant, so some T cells may come from the graft donor. Each CDR3 is given with its conserved first and last residue. A D gene is named only where the DNA matches it firmly. Part of the rows lack a size; the others show once, few, many or a class for expanded clones.

CDR3aa: CASSSGYGYEAFF
CDR3nt: TGTGCCAGCAGTTCCGGGTACGGGTATGAAGCTTTCTTT
j_gene: TRBJ1-1
v_gene: TRBV6-5
abundance: -
d_gene: -

CDR3aa: CASDDYNYGYTF
CDR3nt: TGTGCCAGCGACGATTATAACTATGGCTACACCTTC
j_gene: TRBJ1-2
v_gene: TRBV6-1
abundance: -
d_gene: -

CDR3aa: CASSQDPQSRNEQFF
CDR3nt: TGTGCCAGCAGCCAAGACCCTCAAAGTCGGAATGAGCAGTTCTTC
j_gene: TRBJ2-1
v_gene: TRBV4-2
abundance: -
d_gene: -

CDR3aa: CASSLGAGRGQYEQFF
CDR3nt: TGTGCCAGCAGCTTAGGCGCGGGACGAGGTCAATATGAGCAGTTCTTC
j_gene: TRBJ2-1
v_gene: TRBV7-9
abundance: -
d_gene: -

CDR3aa: CASSLGQISYEQYF
CDR3nt: TGTGCCAGCAGCTTAGGACAGATCTCCTACGAGCAGTACTTC
j_gene: TRBJ2-7
v_gene: TRBV11-2
abundance: -
d_gene: -

CDR3aa: CASSIVTGGGNQPQHF
CDR3nt: TGTGCCAGTAGTATAGTAACAGGGGGTGGCAATCAGCCCCAGCATTTT
j_gene: TRBJ1-5
v_gene: TRBV19
abundance: -
d_gene: TRBD1

CDR3aa: CASSLSQLTADTQYF
CDR3nt: TGTGCCAGCAGCTTAAGTCAACTTACGGCAGATACGCAGTATTTT
j_gene: TRBJ2-3
v_gene: TRBV7-3
abundance: once
d_gene: -

CDR3aa: CASSRGGAASSGANVLTF
CDR3nt: TGTGCCAGCTCCAGAGGGGGCGCTGCTAGCTCTGGGGCCAACGTCCTGACTTTC
j_gene: TRBJ2-6
v_gene: TRBV28
abundance: -
d_gene: TRBD1

CDR3aa: CASKKVVVVTSEQYF
CDR3nt: TGTGCCAGCAAAAAGGTCGTTGTCGTCACCTCCGAGCAGTACTTC
j_gene: TRBJ2-7
v_gene: TRBV6-1
abundance: -
d_gene: -

CDR3aa: CASSLGVAGTGELFF
CDR3nt: TGTGCCAGCTCCTTGGGAGTAGCCGGCACCGGGGAGCTGTTTTTT
j_gene: TRBJ2-2
v_gene: TRBV18
abundance: -
d_gene: -

CDR3aa: CASSLGVAGDNEQFF
CDR3nt: TGTGCCAGCAGCTTGGGGGTAGCGGGGGACAATGAGCAGTTCTTC
j_gene: TRBJ2-1
v_gene: TRBV5-4
abundance: -
d_gene: TRBD2

CDR3aa: CASSGDSNYGYTF
CDR3nt: TGTGCCAGCAGCGGGGACAGCAACTATGGCTACACCTTC
j_gene: TRBJ1-2
v_gene: TRBV9
abundance: -
d_gene: TRBD1

CDR3aa: CASSQNGDNTYNEQFF
CDR3nt: TGTGCCAGCAGTCAGAACGGGGACAATACCTACAATGAGCAGTTCTTC
j_gene: TRBJ2-1
v_gene: TRBV27
abundance: -
d_gene: -

CDR3aa: CASSQEGGSRNSYEQYF
CDR3nt: TGCGCCAGCAGCCAAGAGGGCGGTAGCCGCAACTCCTACGAGCAGTACTTC
j_gene: TRBJ2-7
v_gene: TRBV4-1
abundance: -
d_gene: -

CDR3aa: CASSYGTIYEQYF
CDR3nt: TGTGCCAGCAGTTACGGGACGATCTACGAGCAGTACTTC
j_gene: TRBJ2-7
v_gene: TRBV6-5
abundance: -
d_gene: -

CDR3aa: CASSPPAGAAYEQYF
CDR3nt: TGTGCCAGCTCACCACCAGCGGGGGCCGCCTACGAGCAGTACTTC
j_gene: TRBJ2-7
v_gene: TRBV18
abundance: few
d_gene: TRBD2

CDR3aa: CASSLVLTGNEQFF
CDR3nt: TGCGCCAGCAGCTTGGTTCTAACGGGCAATGAGCAGTTCTTC
j_gene: TRBJ2-1
v_gene: TRBV5-1
abundance: -
d_gene: -

CDR3aa: CSVEVQDRVIGYGYTF
CDR3nt: TGCAGCGTTGAAGTACAGGACAGGGTGATAGGGTATGGCTACACCTTC
j_gene: TRBJ1-2
v_gene: TRBV29-1
abundance: -
d_gene: TRBD1

CDR3aa: CASSRGVVLEQYF
CDR3nt: TGTGCCAGCAGTAGAGGGGTGGTATTAGAGCAGTACTTC
j_gene: TRBJ2-7
v_gene: TRBV2
abundance: once
d_gene: -

CDR3aa: CASSLPGVSYNEQFF
CDR3nt: TGTGCCAGCAGCTTACCGGGAGTGAGCTACAATGAGCAGTTCTTC
j_gene: TRBJ2-1
v_gene: TRBV7-2
abundance: -
d_gene: -

CDR3aa: CASSPRQVTEAFF
CDR3nt: TGTGCCAGCTCACCCAGACAGGTCACTGAAGCTTTCTTT
j_gene: TRBJ1-1
v_gene: TRBV18
abundance: once
d_gene: -

CDR3aa: CASSSRETQYF
CDR3nt: TGTGCCAGCAGCTCGAGGGAGACCCAGTACTTC
j_gene: TRBJ2-5
v_gene: TRBV7-6
abundance: -
d_gene: -

CDR3aa: CASSQQGVTKNIQYF
CDR3nt: TGTGCCAGCAGCCAACAGGGGGTGACCAAAAACATTCAGTACTTC
j_gene: TRBJ2-4
v_gene: TRBV5-4
abundance: once
d_gene: TRBD1

CDR3aa: CASSLVWHRAGSQPQHF
CDR3nt: TGTGCCAGCAGCTTAGTATGGCACAGGGCCGGGAGTCAGCCCCAGCATTTT
j_gene: TRBJ1-5
v_gene: TRBV7-2
abundance: -
d_gene: -

CDR3aa: CSALNIKQYF
CDR3nt: TGCAGTGCTCTAAACATAAAGCAGTACTTC
j_gene: TRBJ2-7
v_gene: TRBV20-1
abundance: -
d_gene: -

CDR3aa: CAIPTGSGYTF
CDR3nt: TGCGCCATCCCGACAGGGTCTGGCTACACCTTC
j_gene: TRBJ1-2
v_gene: TRBV5-1
abundance: -
d_gene: TRBD1

CDR3aa: CASGQQGVEDTQYF
CDR3nt: TGCGCCAGCGGACAACAGGGGGTGGAAGATACGCAGTATTTT
j_gene: TRBJ2-3
v_gene: TRBV5-1
abundance: few
d_gene: TRBD1

CDR3aa: CASSQDRQSTDTQYF
CDR3nt: TGTGCCAGCTCCCAGGACAGACAAAGCACAGATACGCAGTATTTT
j_gene: TRBJ2-3
v_gene: TRBV18
abundance: -
d_gene: -

CDR3aa: CASSLAETQYF
CDR3nt: TGTGCCAGCAGCTTAGCGGAGACCCAGTACTTC
j_gene: TRBJ2-5
v_gene: TRBV6-5
abundance: -
d_gene: -

CDR3aa: CASRLQGADEQYF
CDR3nt: TGTGCCAGCAGACTACAGGGTGCGGACGAGCAGTACTTC
j_gene: TRBJ2-7
v_gene: TRBV7-3
abundance: -
d_gene: -

CDR3aa: CASSTPGTDNQPQHF
CDR3nt: TGTGCCAGTAGTACACCCGGGACAGACAATCAGCCCCAGCATTTT
j_gene: TRBJ1-5
v_gene: TRBV19
abundance: -
d_gene: TRBD1

CDR3aa: CASSEGPSHEQYF
CDR3nt: TGCGCCAGCAGTGAAGGTCCCTCCCACGAGCAGTACTTC
j_gene: TRBJ2-7
v_gene: TRBV10-1
abundance: -
d_gene: -

CDR3aa: CASSPPGGLGLAAYNEQFF
CDR3nt: TGTGCCAGCTCACCACCGGGGGGGCTAGGACTAGCGGCGTACAATGAGCAGTTCTTC
j_gene: TRBJ2-1
v_gene: TRBV18
abundance: -
d_gene: TRBD2

CDR3aa: CASSSASYGQYF
CDR3nt: TGTGCCAGCAGCTCCGCTAGTTACGGGCAGTACTTC
j_gene: TRBJ2-7
v_gene: TRBV7-9
abundance: -
d_gene: -

CDR3aa: CASSWVGGNEQFF
CDR3nt: TGTGCCAGCAGCTGGGTGGGGGGAAATGAGCAGTTCTTC
j_gene: TRBJ2-1
v_gene: TRBV5-4
abundance: -
d_gene: -

CDR3aa: CASSLGTGGNTIYF
CDR3nt: TGTGCCAGCAGTTTAGGAACAGGGGGAAACACCATATATTTT
j_gene: TRBJ1-3
v_gene: TRBV28
abundance: -
d_gene: -

CDR3aa: CASSGDITYEQYF
CDR3nt: TGTGCCAGCAGCGGGGATATCACCTACGAGCAGTACTTC
j_gene: TRBJ2-7
v_gene: TRBV5-8
abundance: -
d_gene: -

CDR3aa: CATNLRGLSYNEQFF
CDR3nt: TGTGCCACCAACTTAAGGGGGCTATCCTACAATGAGCAGTTCTTC
j_gene: TRBJ2-1
v_gene: TRBV6-1
abundance: -
d_gene: TRBD1

CDR3aa: CASGDGALMNTEAFF
CDR3nt: TGTGCCAGCGGGGACGGGGCGCTTATGAACACTGAAGCTTTCTTT
j_gene: TRBJ1-1
v_gene: TRBV28
abundance: -
d_gene: -

CDR3aa: CASSPTLEWKYF
CDR3nt: TGTGCCAGCTCACCAACCCTAGAGTGGAAGTATTTT
j_gene: TRBJ2-3
v_gene: TRBV18
abundance: -
d_gene: -

CDR3aa: CAGSFRGTRYYEQYF
CDR3nt: TGTGCCGGCAGCTTTAGGGGGACTAGATATTACGAGCAGTACTTC
j_gene: TRBJ2-7
v_gene: TRBV11-2
abundance: -
d_gene: TRBD2

CDR3aa: CASTLKSGFLSPGELFF
CDR3nt: TGTGCCAGTACTCTAAAGAGCGGGTTCCTCTCCCCCGGGGAGCTGTTTTTT
j_gene: TRBJ2-2
v_gene: TRBV19
abundance: -
d_gene: -

CDR3aa: CSVEKGGLNQFF
CDR3nt: TGCAGCGTGGAAAAGGGGGGACTGAACCAGTTCTTC
j_gene: TRBJ2-1
v_gene: TRBV29-1
abundance: -
d_gene: -

CDR3aa: CASRDGFTDTQYF
CDR3nt: TGTGCCAGCAGGGACGGATTCACAGATACGCAGTATTTT
j_gene: TRBJ2-3
v_gene: TRBV6-1
abundance: once
d_gene: -

CDR3aa: CAISGQGVMNTEAFF
CDR3nt: TGTGCCATCAGCGGACAGGGGGTGATGAACACTGAAGCTTTCTTT
j_gene: TRBJ1-1
v_gene: TRBV10-3
abundance: -
d_gene: TRBD1

CDR3aa: CASSYEGPMNTEAFF
CDR3nt: TGTGCCAGCAGTTACGAAGGCCCCATGAACACTGAAGCTTTCTTT
j_gene: TRBJ1-1
v_gene: TRBV6-5
abundance: -
d_gene: -

CDR3aa: CASTMGTQYF
CDR3nt: TGTGCCAGCACAATGGGGACCCAGTACTTC
j_gene: TRBJ2-5
v_gene: TRBV2
abundance: -
d_gene: -

CDR3aa: CASSGDSRNQPQHF
CDR3nt: TGTGCCAGCAGTGGGGACAGCCGCAATCAGCCCCAGCATTTT
j_gene: TRBJ1-5
v_gene: TRBV2
abundance: -
d_gene: TRBD1

CDR3aa: CASSLLTSYEQYF
CDR3nt: TGCGCCAGCAGCTTGTTGACATCCTACGAGCAGTACTTC
j_gene: TRBJ2-7
v_gene: TRBV5-1
abundance: -
d_gene: -

CDR3aa: CASSLVKTGEVYNEQFF
CDR3nt: TGTGCCAGCAGCTTGGTGAAAACGGGAGAGGTTTACAATGAGCAGTTCTTC
j_gene: TRBJ2-1
v_gene: TRBV5-6
abundance: -
d_gene: -

CDR3aa: CATSRDWARGGTGENEQFF
CDR3nt: TGTGCCACCAGCAGAGATTGGGCCCGCGGCGGGACAGGGGAAAATGAGCAGTTCTTC
j_gene: TRBJ2-1
v_gene: TRBV15
abundance: -
d_gene: TRBD1

CDR3aa: CASSLNLSGGHPQHF
CDR3nt: TGTGCCAGCAGTTTAAATTTATCGGGGGGCCATCCCCAGCATTTT
j_gene: TRBJ1-5
v_gene: TRBV27
abundance: -
d_gene: -

CDR3aa: CASSYTITDTQYF
CDR3nt: TGTGCCAGCAGTTACACTATCACAGATACGCAGTATTTT
j_gene: TRBJ2-3
v_gene: TRBV6-4
abundance: -
d_gene: -

CDR3aa: CASRRTSGRSYEQYF
CDR3nt: TGTGCCAGCAGAAGGACTAGCGGGAGATCATACGAGCAGTACTTC
j_gene: TRBJ2-7
v_gene: TRBV6-5
abundance: -
d_gene: TRBD2

CDR3aa: CASSFRTGASYEQYF
CDR3nt: TGTGCCAGCAGCTTCCGGACAGGGGCCTCCTACGAGCAGTACTTC
j_gene: TRBJ2-7
v_gene: TRBV5-4
abundance: -
d_gene: TRBD1

CDR3aa: CASSEASGTGEETQYF
CDR3nt: TGTGCCAGCAGCGAAGCATCCGGGACAGGGGAAGAGACCCAGTACTTC
j_gene: TRBJ2-5
v_gene: TRBV5-8
abundance: -
d_gene: TRBD1

CDR3aa: CASSQGAYSNQPQHF
CDR3nt: TGTGCCAGCAGCCAAGGGGCTTATAGCAATCAGCCCCAGCATTTT
j_gene: TRBJ1-5
v_gene: TRBV4-2
abundance: -
d_gene: -